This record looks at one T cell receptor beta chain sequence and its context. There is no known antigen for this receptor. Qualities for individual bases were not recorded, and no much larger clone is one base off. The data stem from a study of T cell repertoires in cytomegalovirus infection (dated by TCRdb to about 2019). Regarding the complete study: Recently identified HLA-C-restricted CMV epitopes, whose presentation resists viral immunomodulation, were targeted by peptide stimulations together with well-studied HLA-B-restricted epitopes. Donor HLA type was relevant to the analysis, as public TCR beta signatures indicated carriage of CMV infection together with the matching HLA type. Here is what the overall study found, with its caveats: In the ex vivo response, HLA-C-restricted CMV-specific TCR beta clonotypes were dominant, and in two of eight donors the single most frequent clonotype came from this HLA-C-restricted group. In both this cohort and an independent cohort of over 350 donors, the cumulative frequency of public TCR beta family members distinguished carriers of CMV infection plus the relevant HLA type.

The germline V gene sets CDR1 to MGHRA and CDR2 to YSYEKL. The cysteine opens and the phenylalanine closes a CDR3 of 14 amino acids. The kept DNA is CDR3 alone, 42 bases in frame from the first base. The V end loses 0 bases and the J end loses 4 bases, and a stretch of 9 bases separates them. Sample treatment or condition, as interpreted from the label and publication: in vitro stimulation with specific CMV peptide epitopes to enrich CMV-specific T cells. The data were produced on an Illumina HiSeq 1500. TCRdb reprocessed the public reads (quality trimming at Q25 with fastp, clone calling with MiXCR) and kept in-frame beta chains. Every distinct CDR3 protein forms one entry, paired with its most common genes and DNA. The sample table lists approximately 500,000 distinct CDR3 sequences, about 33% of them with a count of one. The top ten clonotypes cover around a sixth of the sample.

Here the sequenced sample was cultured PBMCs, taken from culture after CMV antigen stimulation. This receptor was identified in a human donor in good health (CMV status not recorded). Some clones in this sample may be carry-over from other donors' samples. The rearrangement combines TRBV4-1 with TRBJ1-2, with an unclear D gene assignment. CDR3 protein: CASSQDGSIYGYTF. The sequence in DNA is TGCGCCAGCAGCCAAGATGGAAGTATCTATGGCTACACCTTC.